This TCR beta chain was recorded in a study of T cells in localized non-small cell lung cancer. The method was immunoSEQ multiplex PCR; TCRdb's version includes in-frame clones alone and lacks a portion of them. The sample consists of approximately 1,600 clones, 34% of them appearing once. The trim removed 5 bases at V and 1 base at J, leaving 5 bases unmatched. From germline, CDR1 is SGHNT and CDR2 YENEEA. The CDR3 sequence is 14 residues long. This clone is labeled as medium-sized. Its antigen is currently unknown. Study results and caveats: Increased T cell density in blood showed an association with longer overall survival. Owing to sequencing of a solitary tumor region, heterogeneity cannot be discounted. Median detection of top 100 tumor clones in adjacent lung was around 60 clones. Highest T cell clonality was seen in uninvolved adjacent lung, surpassing that measured in tumor.

This specimen consisted of normal lung tissue next to the tumor, obtained before any cancer treatment. The chain is built from TRBV11-3 and TRBJ2-7; 7 bases are a match to TRBD1. The sequence was obtained from a female donor aged 60 or older with stage II squamous cell lung carcinoma. The CDR3 DNA sequence: TGTGCCAGCAGCCAAGCGACAGGGTCCTACGAGCAGTACTTC. Protein: CASSQATGSYEQYF.